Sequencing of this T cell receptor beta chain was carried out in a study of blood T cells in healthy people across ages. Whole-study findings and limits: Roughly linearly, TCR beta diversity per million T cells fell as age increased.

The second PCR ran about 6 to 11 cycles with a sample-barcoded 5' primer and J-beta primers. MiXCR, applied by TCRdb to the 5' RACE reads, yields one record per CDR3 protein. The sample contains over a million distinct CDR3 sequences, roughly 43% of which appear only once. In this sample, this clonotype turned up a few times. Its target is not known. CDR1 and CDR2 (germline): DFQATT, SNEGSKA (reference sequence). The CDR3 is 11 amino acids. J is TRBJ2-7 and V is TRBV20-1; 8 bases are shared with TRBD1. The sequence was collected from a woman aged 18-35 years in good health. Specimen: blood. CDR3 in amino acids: CGGQETYEQYF. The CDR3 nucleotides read TGCGGGGGACAGGAGACCTACGAGCAGTACTTC.